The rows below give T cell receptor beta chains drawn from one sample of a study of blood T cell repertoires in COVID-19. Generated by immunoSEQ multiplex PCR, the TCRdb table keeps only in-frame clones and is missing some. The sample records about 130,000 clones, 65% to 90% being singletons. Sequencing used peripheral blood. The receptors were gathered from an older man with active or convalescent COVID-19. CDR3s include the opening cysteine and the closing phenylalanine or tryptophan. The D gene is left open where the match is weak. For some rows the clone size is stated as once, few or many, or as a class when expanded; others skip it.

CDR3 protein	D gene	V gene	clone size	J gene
CASTGTDYEQYF	TRBD1	TRBV28	NA	TRBJ2-7
CAWSVSPRGNTIYF	NA	TRBV30	NA	TRBJ1-3
CASSLVGSYNSPLHF	NA	TRBV7-8	NA	TRBJ1-6
CASSPRAGEGQPQHF	NA	TRBV18	NA	TRBJ1-5
CASSPRVAGAHEQYF	TRBD2	TRBV5-1	once	TRBJ2-7
CASSLEVNRATEAFF	NA	TRBV11-2	NA	TRBJ1-1
CASSYSGHPSGANVLTF	NA	TRBV5-6	once	TRBJ2-6
CASTPPSAAGELFF	NA	TRBV7-2	NA	TRBJ2-2
CASSWDRGTNEKLFF	TRBD1	TRBV5-4	NA	TRBJ1-4
CASSWGTGDTGYTF	TRBD1	TRBV5-1	NA	TRBJ1-2
CASSAETRETQYF	NA	TRBV9	once	TRBJ2-5
CASSAGGGNTEAFF	NA	TRBV19	NA	TRBJ1-1
CASSPNGQGVTDGYTF	TRBD1	TRBV18	NA	TRBJ1-2
CAISPNRVSNQPQHF	NA	TRBV10-3	NA	TRBJ1-5
CATSDFRNTEAFF	NA	TRBV24-1	once	TRBJ1-1
CASRIRDSYTGELFF	NA	TRBV10-2	NA	TRBJ2-2
CASSQVGGRFGTEAFF	NA	TRBV4-1	NA	TRBJ1-1
CASSEGIATDTQYF	NA	TRBV6-1	NA	TRBJ2-3
CSVWDSDRGQPQHF	TRBD1	TRBV29-1	NA	TRBJ1-5
CASSLARGGNEQFF	TRBD2	TRBV10-1	NA	TRBJ2-1
CASSSGTGGEYGYTF	TRBD1	TRBV5-1	NA	TRBJ1-2
CASSVALEVGEKLFF	NA	TRBV9	NA	TRBJ1-4
CASSKMASGANVLTF	NA	TRBV19	NA	TRBJ2-6
CASSPSSYEQYF	NA	TRBV18	NA	TRBJ2-7
CASSFTQGTQYF	NA	TRBV14	NA	TRBJ2-3
CASSSGTGGDQPQHF	TRBD1	TRBV7-6	NA	TRBJ1-5
CATSDRRGSGANVLTF	NA	TRBV24-1	NA	TRBJ2-6
CASSIVGWRGTEAFF	NA	TRBV19	few	TRBJ1-1
CATSDSRTSYEQYF	NA	TRBV24-1	NA	TRBJ2-7
CASSLDRGVSTEAFF	TRBD1	TRBV5-6	NA	TRBJ1-1
CASRSTTGWTGNTIYF	TRBD1	TRBV2	NA	TRBJ1-3
CASSRGQGDFWPQHF	TRBD1	TRBV11-2	NA	TRBJ1-5
CASSQDFRTSGQLARSYEQYF	TRBD1	TRBV4-1	NA	TRBJ2-7
CASSPSRGSDTQYF	NA	TRBV7-2	NA	TRBJ2-3
CASSLGTGQGRAETQYF	TRBD1	TRBV5-1	NA	TRBJ2-5
CASSYSWDTGTDTQYF	NA	TRBV5-1	NA	TRBJ2-3
CASRGQGDTGELFF	TRBD1	TRBV19	NA	TRBJ2-2
CASTKGTGGPYEQYF	TRBD1	TRBV5-1	few	TRBJ2-7
CASSLGTGREKLFF	NA	TRBV11-2	NA	TRBJ1-4
CASSQVGQVYEQYF	TRBD1	TRBV4-3	NA	TRBJ2-7
CASRRDRNTGELFF	NA	TRBV19	few	TRBJ2-2
CASSQDERYGDTQYF	NA	TRBV4-1	NA	TRBJ2-3
CASSISGLASEQFF	TRBD2	TRBV11-3	NA	TRBJ2-1
CASSIQLAGNTGELFF	TRBD2	TRBV19	NA	TRBJ2-2
CASSSNGQGNYGYTF	TRBD1	TRBV25-1	NA	TRBJ1-2
CASSTGVPYEQYF	TRBD1	TRBV5-1	NA	TRBJ2-7
CASSLEQVQAFF	NA	TRBV12-3/TRBV12-4	NA	TRBJ1-1
CASSQGQVGRYGYTF	NA	TRBV4-1	NA	TRBJ1-2
CASSENRVNEKLFF	NA	TRBV6-1	NA	TRBJ1-4
CASSVRGPEAFF	NA	TRBV7-8	NA	TRBJ1-1